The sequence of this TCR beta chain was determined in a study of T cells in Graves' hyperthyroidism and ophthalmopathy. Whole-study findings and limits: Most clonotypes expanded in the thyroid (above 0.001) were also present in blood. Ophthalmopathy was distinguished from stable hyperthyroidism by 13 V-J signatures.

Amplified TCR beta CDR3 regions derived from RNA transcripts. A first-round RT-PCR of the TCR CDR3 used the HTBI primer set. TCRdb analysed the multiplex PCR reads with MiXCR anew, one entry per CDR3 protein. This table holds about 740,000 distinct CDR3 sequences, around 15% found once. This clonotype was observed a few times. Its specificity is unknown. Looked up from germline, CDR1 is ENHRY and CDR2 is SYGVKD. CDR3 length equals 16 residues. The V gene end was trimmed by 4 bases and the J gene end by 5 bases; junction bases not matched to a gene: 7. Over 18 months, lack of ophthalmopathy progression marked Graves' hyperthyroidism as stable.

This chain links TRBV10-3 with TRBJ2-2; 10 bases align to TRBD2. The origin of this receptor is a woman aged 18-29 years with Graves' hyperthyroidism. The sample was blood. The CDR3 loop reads CAISAIGTSATGELFF. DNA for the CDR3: TGTGCCATCAGTGCGATAGGGACTAGCGCAACCGGGGAGCTGTTTTTT.